This TCR beta chain is drawn from a study of vaccination and CD4 T cells after COVID-19. For the study at large: The convalescents, six males and four females, included two who were Hispanic.

Indicated treatment: approximately 9-day PBMC culture with coronavirus spike peptide pools or control peptides (ViraFEST assay). This CDR3 contains 14 residues. Trimming removed 8 bases from V and 1 base from J; junction bases left unmatched: 5. CDR1 and CDR2 from the germline V gene are MGHDK and SYGVNS. Oncomine TCR Beta short-read sequencing was applied to DNA from cultured CD4+ T cells. TCRdb re-called the PCR reads with MiXCR, one entry per CDR3 protein. The sample has about 15,000 distinct CDR3 sequences, around 53% seen once. This clonotype appeared a few times. The target antigen is unknown. This sequence originates from a human donor who had recovered from COVID-19. Source: CD4+ T cells from blood, cultured in vitro, taken before SARS-CoV-2 vaccination. V is TRBV25-1 and J is TRBJ1-1, with 9 bases that match TRBD1. CDR3 nucleotide sequence: TGTGCCAGCGGGGGGACAGGGCGGAACACTGAAGCTTTCTTT. Protein: CASGGTGRNTEAFF. The whole variable domain, filled in from reference TRBV25-1 and TRBJ1-1, reads EADIYQTPRYLVIGTGKKITLECSQTMGHDKMYWYQQDPGMELHLIHYSYGVNSTEKGDLSSESTVSRIRTEHFPLTLESARPSHTSQYLCASGGTGRNTEAFFGQGTRLTVV.